This is a list of T cell receptor beta chains from one sample in a study of blood T cell repertoires in COVID-19. TCRdb's table, derived via immunoSEQ multiplex PCR, lists solely in-frame clones and lacks some. The sample consists of a few hundred thousand clones, 89% of them appearing once. The sequenced sample consisted of peripheral blood. Receptor source: a woman aged 25-40 years with COVID-19, enrolled during active disease. Both conserved end residues are part of each CDR3. D genes are given only for firm matches. Part of the rows lack a size; the others show once, few, many or a class for expanded clones.

V: TRBV4-3
J: TRBJ2-1
size: NA
D: NA
CDR3: CASSHSRLENNEQFF
DNA: TGCGCCAGCAGCCACTCAAGACTAGAGAACAATGAGCAGTTCTTC

V: TRBV6-5
J: TRBJ1-1
size: few
D: TRBD1
CDR3: CASRRTGTNTEAFF
DNA: TGTGCCAGCAGGCGGACAGGGACGAACACTGAAGCTTTCTTT

V: TRBV12-2
J: TRBJ2-5
size: NA
D: NA
CDR3: CASRLAKLWETQYF
DNA: TGTGCAAGTCGCCTAGCCAAGCTGTGGGAGACCCAGTACTTC

V: TRBV27
J: TRBJ1-1
size: NA
D: TRBD1
CDR3: CASSLVGQGITEAFF
DNA: TGTGCCAGCAGTTTGGTAGGACAGGGTATCACTGAAGCTTTCTTT

V: TRBV12-5
J: TRBJ1-5
size: NA
D: TRBD1
CDR3: CASGLGQGLHNQPQHF
DNA: TGTGCTAGTGGTTTGGGACAGGGGTTACACAATCAGCCCCAGCATTTT

V: TRBV4-1
J: TRBJ2-7
size: NA
D: TRBD1
CDR3: CASSQGRTGRNYEQYF
DNA: TGCGCCAGCAGCCAGGGTCGGACAGGGAGGAACTACGAGCAGTACTTC

V: TRBV6-5
J: TRBJ2-1
size: once
D: TRBD1
CDR3: CASSLRGQGFNEQFF
DNA: TGTGCCAGCAGCTTAAGGGGACAGGGTTTCAATGAGCAGTTCTTC

V: TRBV6-2/TRBV6-3
J: TRBJ2-5
size: NA
D: NA
CDR3: CASSSPGETQYF
DNA: TGTGCCAGCAGTTCGCCCGGGGAGACCCAGTACTTC

V: TRBV28
J: TRBJ2-5
size: NA
D: TRBD2
CDR3: CASRTVRGVQETQYF
DNA: TGTGCCAGCAGAACAGTCCGGGGGGTCCAAGAGACCCAGTACTTC

V: TRBV13
J: TRBJ2-2
size: once
D: TRBD2
CDR3: CASSFYGTSGLNTGELFF
DNA: TGTGCCAGCAGCTTTTATGGGACTAGCGGGTTGAACACCGGGGAGCTGTTTTTT

V: TRBV4-2
J: TRBJ1-2
size: NA
D: NA
CDR3: CASSPPKGQINYGYTF
DNA: TGTGCCAGCAGCCCCCCAAAAGGACAGATTAACTATGGCTACACCTTC

V: TRBV29-1
J: TRBJ2-1
size: NA
D: NA
CDR3: CSVEGRWSSYNEQFF
DNA: TGCAGCGTTGAAGGGAGGTGGAGCTCCTACAATGAGCAGTTCTTC

V: TRBV4-1
J: TRBJ2-1
size: NA
D: NA
CDR3: CASSQDGQYNEQFF
DNA: TGCGCCAGCAGCCAAGATGGACAGTACAATGAGCAGTTCTTC

V: TRBV19
J: TRBJ1-2
size: NA
D: TRBD1
CDR3: CASSPGQRWGVNYGYTF
DNA: TGTGCCAGTAGTCCGGGACAGCGATGGGGGGTTAACTATGGCTACACCTTC

V: TRBV20-1
J: TRBJ2-3
size: NA
D: NA
CDR3: CSASTDTQYF
DNA: TGCAGTGCTTCGACAGATACGCAGTATTTT

V: TRBV9
J: TRBJ2-1
size: NA
D: NA
CDR3: CASSGSQSNEQFF
DNA: TGTGCCAGCAGCGGGAGCCAGTCGAATGAGCAGTTCTTC

V: TRBV19
J: TRBJ1-5
size: NA
D: NA
CDR3: CASSMSSNQPQHF
DNA: TGTGCCAGTAGTATGAGTAGCAATCAGCCCCAGCATTTT

V: TRBV19
J: TRBJ1-4
size: NA
D: NA
CDR3: CASSIGGRMGEKLFF
DNA: TGTGCCAGTAGTATAGGAGGCAGAATGGGTGAAAAACTGTTTTTT

V: TRBV11-2
J: TRBJ2-1
size: NA
D: TRBD2
CDR3: CASSLEGGSSYNEQFF
DNA: TGTGCCAGCAGCTTAGAGGGCGGGAGCTCCTACAATGAGCAGTTCTTC

V: TRBV4-3
J: TRBJ1-2
size: NA
D: TRBD1
CDR3: CASSQEPRTGGNGYTF
DNA: TGCGCCAGCAGCCAAGAGCCCCGGACAGGGGGGAATGGCTACACCTTC

V: TRBV2
J: TRBJ1-3
size: NA
D: NA
CDR3: CASMTGQGRGNTIYF
DNA: TGTGCCAGCATGACCGGACAAGGCCGAGGAAACACCATATATTTT

V: TRBV19
J: TRBJ2-7
size: NA
D: NA
CDR3: CASSITGTYEQYF
DNA: TGTGCCAGTAGTATTACAGGAACCTACGAGCAGTACTTC